This T cell receptor (beta chain) was retrieved from a study of blood T cell repertoires in COVID-19. The overall study: Collection of acute and convalescent COVID-19 samples took place in the United States, Italy and Spain.

Assay: immunoSEQ multiplex PCR; the TCRdb copy retains only in-frame clones and omits some. The sample contains nearly 350,000 clones, about 90% of which appear only once. The CDR3 has 16 residues. Germline V gene sequence: CDR1 KGHSH, CDR2 LQKENI. J lost 7 bases, V lost 2 bases, and 8 bases had no gene match. Input material: peripheral blood. The TCR originated in a woman between 50 and 59 years old with COVID-19, enrolled during active disease. The genes are TRBV18 and TRBJ1-4; 9 positions agree with TRBD1. The CDR3 bases are TGTGCCAGCTCACCATCCCCGGGACAGGGATTTGAAAAACTGTTTTTT. As protein: CASSPSPGQGFEKLFF.